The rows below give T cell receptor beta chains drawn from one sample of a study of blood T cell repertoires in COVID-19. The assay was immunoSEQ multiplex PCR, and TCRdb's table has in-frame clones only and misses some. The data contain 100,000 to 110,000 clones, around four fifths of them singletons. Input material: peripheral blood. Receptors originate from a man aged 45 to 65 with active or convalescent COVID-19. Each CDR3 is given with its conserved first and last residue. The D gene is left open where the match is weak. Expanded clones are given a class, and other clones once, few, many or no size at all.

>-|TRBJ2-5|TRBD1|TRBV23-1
CASSPGGETQYF
TGCGCCAGCAGTCCAGGGGGAGAGACCCAGTACTTC
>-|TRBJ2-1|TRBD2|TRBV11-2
CASSDSRGEQFF
TGTGCCAGCAGCGACTCGCGGGGGGAGCAGTTCTTC
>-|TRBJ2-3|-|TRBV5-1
CASAPRRTMGTDTQYF
TGCGCCAGCGCCCCCCGCCGGACAATGGGCACAGATACGCAGTATTTT
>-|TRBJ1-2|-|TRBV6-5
CASSLDPAGAESTF
TGTGCCAGCAGCCTCGACCCGGCGGGAGCCGAGTCCACCTTC
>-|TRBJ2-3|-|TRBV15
CATKSMDSGTQYF
TGTGCCACCAAATCTATGGACTCAGGTACGCAGTATTTT
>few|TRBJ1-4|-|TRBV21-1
CASSKVGGEDEKLFF
TGTGCCAGCAGCAAAGTTGGAGGGGAAGACGAAAAACTGTTTTTT
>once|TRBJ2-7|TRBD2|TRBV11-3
CASSLLAGGGEQYF
TGTGCCAGCAGCTTACTAGCTGGGGGGGGTGAGCAGTACTTC
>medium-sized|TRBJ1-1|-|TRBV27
CASSPAGGPEAFF
TGTGCCAGCAGTCCCGCGGGGGGACCTGAAGCTTTCTTT
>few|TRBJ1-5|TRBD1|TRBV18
CASSLTGTGVYSNQPQHF
TGTGCCAGCTCACTTACCGGGACAGGGGTTTATAGCAATCAGCCCCAGCATTTT
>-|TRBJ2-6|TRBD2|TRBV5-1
CASSLREGPIVGANVLTF
TGCGCCAGCAGCTTGAGGGAGGGCCCCATCGTCGGGGCCAACGTCCTGACTTTC
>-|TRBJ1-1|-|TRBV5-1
CASANQPTRQNTEAFF
TGCGCCAGCGCCAACCAACCCACCAGACAGAACACTGAAGCTTTCTTT
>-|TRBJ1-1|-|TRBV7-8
CASSLAWGGHTEAFF
TGTGCCAGCAGCTTAGCTTGGGGGGGCCACACTGAAGCTTTCTTT
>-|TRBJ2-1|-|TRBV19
CASRRTGSSYNEQFF
TGTGCCAGTAGAAGGACTGGTAGCTCCTACAATGAGCAGTTCTTC
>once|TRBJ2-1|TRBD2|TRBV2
CASSELADNEQFF
TGTGCCAGCAGTGAACTAGCGGATAATGAGCAGTTCTTC
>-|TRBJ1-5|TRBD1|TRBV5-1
CASSLVDRGVGPQHF
TGCGCCAGCAGCTTGGTGGACAGGGGGGTGGGGCCCCAGCATTTT
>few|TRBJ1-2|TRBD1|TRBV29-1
CSGERQGPNYGYTF
TGCAGCGGGGAACGACAGGGGCCCAACTATGGCTACACCTTC
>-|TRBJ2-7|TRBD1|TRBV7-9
CASSLNRGLDEQYF
TGTGCCAGCAGCTTAAACAGGGGGCTCGACGAGCAGTACTTC
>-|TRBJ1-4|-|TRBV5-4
CASSFSGTHEKLFF
TGTGCCAGCAGCTTCTCCGGGACACATGAAAAACTGTTTTTT
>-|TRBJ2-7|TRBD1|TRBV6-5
CASSYDRGSYEQYF
TGTGCCAGCAGTTACGACAGGGGGTCCTACGAGCAGTACTTC
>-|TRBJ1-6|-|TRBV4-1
CASSQVLGGTSGSPLHF
TGCGCCAGCAGCCAAGTACTAGGGGGTACGAGTGGATCACCCCTCCACTTT
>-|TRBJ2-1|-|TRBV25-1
CASSELLYEQFF
TGTGCCAGCAGTGAATTGCTATATGAGCAGTTCTTC
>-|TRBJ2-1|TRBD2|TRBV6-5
CADESRLAALF
TGTGCCGACGAAAGCAGACTAGCGGCGCTCTTC
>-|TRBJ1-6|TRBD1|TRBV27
CASSLEGAYSPLHF
TGTGCCAGCAGTTTGGAGGGGGCCTACTCACCCCTCCACTTT
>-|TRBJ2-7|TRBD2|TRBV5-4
CASSLHGGGLEQYF
TGTGCCAGCAGCTTACATGGGGGAGGGCTCGAGCAGTACTTC
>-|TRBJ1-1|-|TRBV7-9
CASSQWGVTEAFF
TGTGCCAGCAGCCAATGGGGGGTCACTGAAGCTTTCTTT
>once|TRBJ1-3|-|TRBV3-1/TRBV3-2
CASSQAGSTIYF
TGTGCCAGCAGCCAAGCCGGGTCGACCATATATTTT
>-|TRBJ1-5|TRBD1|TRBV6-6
CASSYSGQGPNQPQHF
TGTGCCAGCAGTTACTCAGGACAGGGGCCAAATCAGCCCCAGCATTTT
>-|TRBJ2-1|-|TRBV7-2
CASSLGSDYEQFF
TGTGCCAGCAGCTTAGGATCAGACTATGAGCAGTTCTTC
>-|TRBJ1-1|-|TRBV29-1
CSVEQTALNAFF
TGCAGCGTCGAACAGACAGCTTTGAACGCTTTCTTT
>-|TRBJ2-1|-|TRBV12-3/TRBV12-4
CASTPGYNEQFF
TGTGCCAGCACACCAGGGTACAATGAGCAGTTCTTC
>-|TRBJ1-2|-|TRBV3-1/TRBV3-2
CASSREGTTANYGYTF
TGTGCCAGCAGCCGGGAAGGGACAACAGCTAACTATGGCTACACCTTC
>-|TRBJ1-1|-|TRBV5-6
CASSLGLMNTEAFF
TGTGCCAGCAGCTTGGGACTGATGAACACTGAAGCTTTCTTT
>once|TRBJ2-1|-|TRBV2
CASSEALRDYNEQFF
TGTGCCAGCAGTGAAGCCTTGCGGGACTACAATGAGCAGTTCTTC
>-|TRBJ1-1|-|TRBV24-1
CATHSMNLNTEAFF
TGTGCCACCCATTCTATGAACCTGAACACTGAAGCTTTCTTT
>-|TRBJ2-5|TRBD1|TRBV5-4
CASSSTTGGGGETQYF
TGTGCCAGCAGCTCCACAACAGGGGGCGGGGGAGAGACCCAGTACTTC
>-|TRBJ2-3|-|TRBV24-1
CATSTQYTDTQYF
TGTGCCACCAGTACACAGTACACAGATACGCAGTATTTT
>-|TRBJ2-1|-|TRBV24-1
CATSVGGENEQFF
TGTGCCACCAGTGTCGGAGGGGAAAATGAGCAGTTCTTC
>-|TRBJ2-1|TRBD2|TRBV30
CAWSPLPGTSGRAFNEQFF
TGTGCCTGGAGTCCATTACCCGGGACTAGCGGGAGGGCATTCAATGAGCAGTTCTTC
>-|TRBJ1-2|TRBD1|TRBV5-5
CASSFGQGVGYTF
TGTGCCAGCAGCTTCGGACAGGGGGTGGGCTACACCTTC
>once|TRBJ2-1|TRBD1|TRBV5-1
CASSLTGAMLYNEQFF
TGCGCCAGCAGTTTGACAGGGGCCATGCTCTACAATGAGCAGTTCTTC
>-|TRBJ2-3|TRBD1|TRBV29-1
CSAEATGTDTQYF
TGCAGCGCCGAAGCGACAGGGACAGATACGCAGTATTTT
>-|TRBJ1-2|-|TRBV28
CASSSTGFYGYTF
TGTGCCAGCAGTTCGACAGGATTCTATGGCTACACCTTC
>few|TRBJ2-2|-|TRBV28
CASSLRMGLRTGELFF
TGTGCCAGCAGCCTCCGCATGGGGCTTAGAACCGGGGAGCTGTTTTTT
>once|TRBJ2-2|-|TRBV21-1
CASSTSPGPNNTGELFF
TGTGCCAGCAGCACGTCACCGGGTCCCAACAACACCGGGGAGCTGTTTTTT
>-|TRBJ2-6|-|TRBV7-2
CASSLVGAGANVLTF
TGTGCCAGCAGCTTGGTAGGGGCTGGGGCCAACGTCCTGACTTTC
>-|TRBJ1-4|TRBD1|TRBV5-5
CASSTGQINEKLFF
TGTGCCAGCAGCACGGGACAGATCAATGAAAAACTGTTTTTT
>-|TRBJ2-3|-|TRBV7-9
CASSSGGLDTQYF
TGTGCCAGCAGCTCCGGAGGACTAGATACGCAGTATTTT
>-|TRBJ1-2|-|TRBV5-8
CASSLQDIYGYTF
TGTGCCAGCAGCTTACAAGATATCTATGGCTACACCTTC
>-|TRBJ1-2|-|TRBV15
CATSRDLDGYTF
TGTGCCACCAGCAGAGATCTAGATGGCTACACCTTC
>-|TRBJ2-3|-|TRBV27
CASSLWDSAGDTQYF
TGTGCCAGCAGTTTATGGGACTCAGCGGGCGATACGCAGTATTTT
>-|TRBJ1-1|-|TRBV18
CASSPSREAFF
TGTGCCAGCTCACCATCCCGTGAAGCTTTCTTT
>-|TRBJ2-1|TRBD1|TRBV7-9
CASTSWDRGENEQFF
TGTGCCAGCACCTCCTGGGACAGGGGAGAAAATGAGCAGTTCTTC
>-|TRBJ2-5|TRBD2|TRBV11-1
CASSPGERAGGETQYF
TGTGCCAGCAGCCCGGGTGAACGGGCGGGAGGGGAGACCCAGTACTTC
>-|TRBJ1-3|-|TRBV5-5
CASGDSYLSGNTIYF
TGTGCCAGCGGAGACTCGTACCTCTCTGGAAACACCATATATTTT
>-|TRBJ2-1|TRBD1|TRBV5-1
CASEEGPTGRGMDNEQFF
TGCGCTTCAGAAGAGGGGCCGACAGGGAGAGGGATGGACAATGAGCAGTTCTTC
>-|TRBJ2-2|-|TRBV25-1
CASSEYGGSGELFF
TGTGCCAGCAGTGAATATGGCGGCTCCGGGGAGCTGTTTTTT
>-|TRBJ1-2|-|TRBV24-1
CATSDSRGSYGYTF
TGTGCCACCAGTGATTCCCGGGGAAGCTATGGCTACACCTTC
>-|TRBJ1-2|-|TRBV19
CASTIGQFNYGYTF
TGTGCCAGTACCATCGGACAGTTTAACTATGGCTACACCTTC
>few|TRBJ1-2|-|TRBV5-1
CASSYGGTDNYGYTF
TGCGCCAGCAGCTACGGAGGAACTGATAACTATGGCTACACCTTC